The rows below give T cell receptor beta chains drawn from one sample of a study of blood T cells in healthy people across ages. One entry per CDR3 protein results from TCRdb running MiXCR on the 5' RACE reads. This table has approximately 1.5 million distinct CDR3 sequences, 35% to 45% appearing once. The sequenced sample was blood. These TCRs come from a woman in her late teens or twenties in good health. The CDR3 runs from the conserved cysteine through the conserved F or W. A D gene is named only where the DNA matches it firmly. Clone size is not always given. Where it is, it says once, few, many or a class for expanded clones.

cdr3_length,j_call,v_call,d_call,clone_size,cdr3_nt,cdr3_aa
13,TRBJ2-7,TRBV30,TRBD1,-,TGTGCCTGGGAGGGACAGCTACGCACCGAGCAGTACTTC,CAWEGQLRTEQYF
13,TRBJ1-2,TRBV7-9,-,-,TGTGCCAGCAGCGTAAAGAGTCCCACAGGCTACACCTTC,CASSVKSPTGYTF
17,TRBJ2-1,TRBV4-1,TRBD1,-,TGCGCCAGCAGCCAAGATGGCCAGGGGGTCAGCGTCAATGAGCAGTTCTTC,CASSQDGQGVSVNEQFF
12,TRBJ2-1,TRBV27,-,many,TGTGCCAGCAGTTTATTTGGCGATGAGCAGTTCTTC,CASSLFGDEQFF
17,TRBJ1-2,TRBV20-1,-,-,TGCAGTGCTAGAGATGGGGCAGGAGGGGTCTACTGGTATGGCTACACCTTC,CSARDGAGGVYWYGYTF
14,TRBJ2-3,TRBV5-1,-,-,TGCGCCAGCAGCACCTTCGACTCTACAGATACGCAGTATTTT,CASSTFDSTDTQYF
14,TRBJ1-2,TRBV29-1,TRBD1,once,TGCAGCGATTCGACAGGGGAAGCTAACTATGGCTACACCTTC,CSDSTGEANYGYTF
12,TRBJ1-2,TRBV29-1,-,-,TGCAGCGTTGGCGCAGGGTTAGGCGGCCACACCTTC,CSVGAGLGGHTF
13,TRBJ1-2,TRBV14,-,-,TGTGCCAGCAGCCGAGGCAGAGGCTATGGCTACACCTTC,CASSRGRGYGYTF
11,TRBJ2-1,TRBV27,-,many,TGTGCCAGCAGTTTCTTCGATGAGCAGTTCTTC,CASSFFDEQFF
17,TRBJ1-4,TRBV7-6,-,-,TGTGCCAGCAGCTTAGATCGCGGGGGGCTGGTTAATGAAAAACTGTTTTTT,CASSLDRGGLVNEKLFF
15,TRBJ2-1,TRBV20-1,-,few,TGCAGTGCTCCCATGTTATCGGGAGAGAACAATGAGCAGTTCTTC,CSAPMLSGENNEQFF
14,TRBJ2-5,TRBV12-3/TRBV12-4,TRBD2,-,TGTGCCAGCTCACGGGTAGCGGGAGGTTGGGAGCAGTACTTC,CASSRVAGGWEQYF
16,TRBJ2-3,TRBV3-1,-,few,TGTGCCAGCAGCCAAGACGGGCTAGGCCTTGGAGGTACGCAGTATTTT,CASSQDGLGLGGTQYF
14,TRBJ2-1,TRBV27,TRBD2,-,TGTGCCAGCAGTTCCCAGCGGGGGGTTAATGAGCAGTTCTTC,CASSSQRGVNEQFF
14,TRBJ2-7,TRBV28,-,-,TGTGCCAGCAGATATACAGGGCTCTCCTACGAGCAGTACTTC,CASRYTGLSYEQYF
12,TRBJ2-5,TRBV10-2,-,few,TGCGCCAGCAGAGGGACGACTGAGACCCAGTACTTC,CASRGTTETQYF
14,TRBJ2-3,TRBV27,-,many,TGTGCCAGCAGGCCTAAATCTAGCACAGATACGCAGTATTTT,CASRPKSSTDTQYF
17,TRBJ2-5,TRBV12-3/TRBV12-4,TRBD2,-,TGTGCCAGCAGTTTAAGAATAGCGGGAGGAGTCCAAGAGACCCAGTACTTC,CASSLRIAGGVQETQYF
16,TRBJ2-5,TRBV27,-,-,TGTGCCAGCAGTCGGACCTACAGGGTTCTGGGGGAGACCCAGTACTTC,CASSRTYRVLGETQYF
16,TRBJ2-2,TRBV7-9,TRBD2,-,TGTGCCAGCAGCTCTAGCGGGAGGAGAACAACCGGGGAGCTGTTTTTT,CASSSSGRRTTGELFF
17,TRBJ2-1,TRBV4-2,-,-,TGTGCCAGCAGCCAAGGCTCCCAAACCGCGCTAGCAGATGAGCAGTTCTTC,CASSQGSQTALADEQFF
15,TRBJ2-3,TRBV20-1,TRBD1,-,TGCAGTGCTAGATCCGGACAGGGTGGCACAGATACGCAGTATTTT,CSARSGQGGTDTQYF
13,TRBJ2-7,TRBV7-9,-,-,TGTGCCAACAGCTTAGCGACCACCTACGAGCAGTACTTC,CANSLATTYEQYF
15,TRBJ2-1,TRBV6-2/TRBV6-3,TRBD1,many,TGTGCCAGCAGCATTAGACAGGGAAATTACAATGAGCAGTTCTTC,CASSIRQGNYNEQFF
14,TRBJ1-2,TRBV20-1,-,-,TGCAGTGCTAGAGATCCCGGGGGAGGGTTCGGCTACACCTTC,CSARDPGGGFGYTF
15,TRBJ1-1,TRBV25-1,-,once,TGTGCCAGCAGTGAATATGCTACTATGAACACTGAAGCTTTCTTT,CASSEYATMNTEAFF
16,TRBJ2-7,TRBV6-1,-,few,TGTGCCAGCAGTGACTCCGGGGCGTACCCTTCCTACGAGCAGTACTTC,CASSDSGAYPSYEQYF
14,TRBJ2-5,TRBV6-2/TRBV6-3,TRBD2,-,TGTGCCAGCATTTCAGGACTAGCGGGGGGGCCTCTGTACTTC,CASISGLAGGPLYF
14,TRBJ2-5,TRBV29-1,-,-,TGCAGCGTTAAGGGTGGCGGGGTCGCAGGTGAGCAGTACTTC,CSVKGGGVAGEQYF
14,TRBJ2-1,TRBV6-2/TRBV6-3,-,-,TGTGCCAGCAGTAGGGGGAGGGCCCTTAATGAGCAGTTCTTC,CASSRGRALNEQFF
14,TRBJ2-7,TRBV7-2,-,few,TGTGCCAGCAGCTCCCGACTAGGACTCCACGAGCAGTACTTC,CASSSRLGLHEQYF
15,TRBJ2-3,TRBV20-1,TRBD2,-,TGCAGTGCCGCTGGACTAGCGTATAGTGCAGATACGCAGTATTTT,CSAAGLAYSADTQYF
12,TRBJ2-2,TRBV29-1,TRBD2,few,TGCAGCGTGGGACTAGCGACCGGGGAGCTGTTTTTT,CSVGLATGELFF
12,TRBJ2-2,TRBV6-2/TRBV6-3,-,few,TGTGCCAGCGGCCGGGACGCCGGGGAGCTGTTTTTT,CASGRDAGELFF
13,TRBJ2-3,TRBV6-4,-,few,TGTGCCAGCGGGACCATTACCACAGATACGCAGTATTTT,CASGTITTDTQYF
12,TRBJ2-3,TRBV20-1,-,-,TGCAGTGCAAAATGGCAGGGAGATACGCAGTATTTT,CSAKWQGDTQYF
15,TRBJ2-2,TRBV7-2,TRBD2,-,TGTGCCAGCACCACAAGACTAGCTCTAAGTGGGGAGCTGTTTTTT,CASTTRLALSGELFF
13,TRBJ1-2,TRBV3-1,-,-,TGTGCCAGCAGCCAGGGAGTCGGCTATGGCCACACCTTC,CASSQGVGYGHTF
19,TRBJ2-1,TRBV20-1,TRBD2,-,TGCAGTGCTAGAGACGGGGCAGGTCCCGCAGCGGGAGGGCGAGATGAGCAGTTCTTC,CSARDGAGPAAGGRDEQFF
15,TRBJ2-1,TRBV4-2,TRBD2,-,TGTGCCAGCAGCCAAGAAACTAGCGGCTACAATGAGCAGTTCTTC,CASSQETSGYNEQFF
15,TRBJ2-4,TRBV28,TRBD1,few,TGTGCCAGCAGTCCTTGGGACAGGGGGACGCACATTCAGTACTTC,CASSPWDRGTHIQYF
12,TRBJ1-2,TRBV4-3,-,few,TGCGCCAGCAGCCAAGATACGGCAGGCTACACCTTC,CASSQDTAGYTF
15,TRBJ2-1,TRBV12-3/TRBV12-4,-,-,TGTGCCAGCAGTACGCGGGACGGTGCCTACAATGAGCAGTTCTTC,CASSTRDGAYNEQFF
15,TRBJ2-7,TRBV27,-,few,TGTGCCAGCAGCCGACTAGGACAGTACTCCTACGAGCAGTACTTC,CASSRLGQYSYEQYF
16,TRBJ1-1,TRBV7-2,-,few,TGTGCCAGCAGCCAGGACCCTGCCGTGAGAGATACTGAAGCTTTCTTT,CASSQDPAVRDTEAFF
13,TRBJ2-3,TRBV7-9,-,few,TGTGCCAGCAGCACAACCAGCCGAGATACGCAGTATTTT,CASSTTSRDTQYF
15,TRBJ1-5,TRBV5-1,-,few,TGCGCCAGCAGCCACGAAGACAGCCTCAATCAGCCCCAGCATTTT,CASSHEDSLNQPQHF
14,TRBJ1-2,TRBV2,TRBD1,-,TGTGCCAGCAGTGACAGACAGGGGGTCTATGGCTACACCTTC,CASSDRQGVYGYTF
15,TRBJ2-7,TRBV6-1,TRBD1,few,TGTGCCAGCAGTGAAGCGGGACAGGCGACCTACGAGCAGTACTTC,CASSEAGQATYEQYF
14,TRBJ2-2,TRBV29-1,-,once,TGCAGCGTTGAAGAACCACCAGGGTCGGGGGAGCTGTTTTTT,CSVEEPPGSGELFF
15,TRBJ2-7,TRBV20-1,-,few,TGCAGTGCTAGACCAGGACTGGGGAATGGCTACGAGCAGTACTTC,CSARPGLGNGYEQYF
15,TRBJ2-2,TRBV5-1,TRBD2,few,TGCGCCAGCAGCTTGGGACTAGCGGTCACCGGGGAGCTGTTTTTT,CASSLGLAVTGELFF
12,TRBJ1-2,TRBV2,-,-,TGTGCCAGCAGGGCTGGGGAGCGTGGCTACACCTTC,CASRAGERGYTF
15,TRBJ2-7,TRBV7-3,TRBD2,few,TGTGCCAGCAGCTTAAGTAGTAGCGGGAGAAACGAGCAGTACTTC,CASSLSSSGRNEQYF